The 9 T cell receptor beta chains below come from one sample, sequenced in a study of T cells in Graves' hyperthyroidism and ophthalmopathy. Researchers amplified the TCR beta CDR3 regions from RNA transcripts. A first-round RT-PCR of the TCR CDR3 used the HTBI primer set. MiXCR, run by TCRdb on the multiplex PCR reads, gives a single entry per CDR3 protein. The repertoire holds 350,000 to 400,000 distinct CDR3 sequences, with about 15% as singletons. Sequences were obtained from blood. These TCRs come from a woman aged 30 to 39 with Graves' hyperthyroidism.

This clonotype was detected a few times. The V gene is TRBV4-1, the J gene TRBJ2-1; the D gene could be TRBD1 or TRBD2 (5 bases each). Germline V gene sequence: CDR1 MGHRA, CDR2 YSYEKL. CDR3 length: 14 residues. V gave up 1 base and J gave up 14 bases, with 18 bases separating them. Here the CDR3 reads CASSQARRDPLKFF. The CDR3 DNA is TGCGCCAGCAGCCAAGCCCGAAGGGACCCCCTGAAGTTCTTC.

Ten or more counts support this clonotype. The chain links TRBV6-1 to TRBJ1-1; the D gene is possibly TRBD1 (6 bases). CDR3 length: 13 amino acids. V lost 6 bases and J lost 4, with 12 bases in between. Germline assignment: CDR1 MNHNS and CDR2 SASEGT. The CDR3 region is CASRAGVGTEAFF. The DNA of the CDR3 is TGTGCCAGCAGGGCAGGGGTTGGCACTGAAGCTTTCTTT.

The chain is built from TRBV28 and TRBJ2-3; TRBD1 aligns across 7 bases. This CDR3 has 16 amino acids. V shed 8 bases, J shed 5 bases, and the junction held 16 bases outside the gene matches. CDR1 and CDR2 from the germline V gene are MDHEN and SYDVKM. The DNA for the CDR3 is TGTGCCAGCGCCCCGACAGGGAGAGTTTCATTAGATACGCAGTATTTT. It yields the protein CASAPTGRVSLDTQYF.

This clonotype was picked up many times. The chain joins TRBV5-5 to TRBJ2-7, with 9 bases lining up with TRBD1. CDR1 is SGHKS, CDR2 YYEKEE, per germline (reference sequence). Unmatched junction bases numbered 5, after V lost 1 base and J lost 3 bases. The CDR3 contains 15 residues. The CDR3 DNA is TGTGCCAGCAGCTTGTTGGGGACAGGGATCTACGAGCAGTACTTC. Amino acids: CASSLLGTGIYEQYF.

This clonotype came up many times. This rearrangement joins TRBV5-1 to TRBJ1-1; tentatively, D is TRBD1 (5 bases). Trimming pared 3 bases from V and 4 bases from J, leaving 28 bases between. The CDR3 loop spans 19 amino acids. From germline, CDR1 is SGHRS and CDR2 YFSETQ. Written as DNA, the CDR3 is TGCGCCAGCAGCTCGGACCTGACGGGACCCTACCTGGCGAGCACTGAAGCTTTCTTT. This codes for CASSSDLTGPYLASTEAFF.

The sample holds a few counts of this clonotype. The V and J genes are TRBV4-1 and TRBJ1-4; TRBD1 is a possible D gene (5 bases). Germline V gives CDR1 MGHRA, CDR2 YSYEKL. The V end was cut by 0 bases, the J end by 0 bases, with 11 bases between. The CDR3 consists of 17 residues. CDR3 protein: CASSQDIVGATNEKLFF. The DNA for the CDR3 is TGCGCCAGCAGCCAAGATATTGTGGGGGCAACTAATGAAAAACTGTTTTTT.

This clonotype was found many times. The V and J genes are TRBV12-3 or TRBV12-4 and TRBJ2-1, with 7 bases that match TRBD1. The trim removed 5 bases at V and 0 bases at J, leaving 7 bases unmatched. The CDR3 covers 16 residues. The CDR3 sequence: CASSIPGGRSYNEQFF. The CDR3 nucleotides are TGTGCCAGCAGTATCCCAGGGGGTCGCTCCTACAATGAGCAGTTCTTC.

The chain carries TRBV9 and TRBJ2-2, with 13 bases that match TRBD2. Germline values: CDR1 SGDLS, CDR2 YYNGEE. The J segment lost 2 bases and the V segment lost 4 bases, leaving 11 bases of the junction unmatched. The CDR3 spans 19 residues. CDR3: CASSLRTSGSLSNTGELFF. For the CDR3, the DNA is TGTGCCAGCAGCCTGAGGACTAGCGGGAGTCTTTCAAACACCGGGGAGCTGTTTTTT.

This clonotype was observed a handful of times. The chain combines TRBV29-1 with TRBJ1-5; no definite D call. The CDR3 has 14 amino acids. The V gene's germline CDR1 is SQVTM and CDR2 ANQGSEA. Trimming removed 4 bases at V and 2 bases at J, with 12 bases between. The CDR3 nucleotides read TGCAGCGTTGTCGAGGCTTTGGGCAATCAGCCCCAGCATTTT. This sequence encodes CSVVEALGNQPQHF.